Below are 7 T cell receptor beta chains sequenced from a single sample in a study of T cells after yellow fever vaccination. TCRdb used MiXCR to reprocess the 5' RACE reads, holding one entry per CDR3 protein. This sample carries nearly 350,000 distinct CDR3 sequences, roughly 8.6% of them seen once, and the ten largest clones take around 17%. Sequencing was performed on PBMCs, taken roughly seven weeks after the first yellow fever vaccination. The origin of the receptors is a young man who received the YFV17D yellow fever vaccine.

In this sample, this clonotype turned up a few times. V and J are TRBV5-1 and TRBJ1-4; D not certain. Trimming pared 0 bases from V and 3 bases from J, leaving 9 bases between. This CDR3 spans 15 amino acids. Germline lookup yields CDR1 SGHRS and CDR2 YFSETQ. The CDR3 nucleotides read TGCGCCAGCAGCTTGGAGAGAGCGTCTAATGAAAAACTGTTTTTT. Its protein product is CASSLERASNEKLFF.

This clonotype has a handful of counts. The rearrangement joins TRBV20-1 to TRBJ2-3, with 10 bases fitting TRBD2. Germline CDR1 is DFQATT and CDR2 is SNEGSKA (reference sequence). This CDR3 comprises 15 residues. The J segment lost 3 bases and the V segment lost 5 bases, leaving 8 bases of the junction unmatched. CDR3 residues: CSAPNSGGRTDTQYF. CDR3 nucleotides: TGCAGTGCTCCCAATAGCGGGGGGAGGACAGATACGCAGTATTTT.

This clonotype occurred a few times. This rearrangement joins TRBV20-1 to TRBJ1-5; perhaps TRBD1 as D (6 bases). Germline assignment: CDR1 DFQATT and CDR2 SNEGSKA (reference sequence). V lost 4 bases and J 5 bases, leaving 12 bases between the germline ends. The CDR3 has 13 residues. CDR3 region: CSANNRDDQPQHF. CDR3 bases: TGCAGTGCTAACAACAGGGACGATCAGCCCCAGCATTTT.

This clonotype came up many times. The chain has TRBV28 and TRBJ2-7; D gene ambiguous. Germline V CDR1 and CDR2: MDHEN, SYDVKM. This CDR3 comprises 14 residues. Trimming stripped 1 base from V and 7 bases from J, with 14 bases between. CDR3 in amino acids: CASSLLISPGEQYV. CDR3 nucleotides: TGTGCCAGCAGTTTATTAATATCTCCTGGTGAGCAGTACGTC.

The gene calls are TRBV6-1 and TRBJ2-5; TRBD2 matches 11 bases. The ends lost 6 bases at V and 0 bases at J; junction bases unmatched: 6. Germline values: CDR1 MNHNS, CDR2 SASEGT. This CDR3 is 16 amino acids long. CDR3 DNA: TGTGCCAGCAGCGCCGGGGGACTAGCGGACCAAGAGACCCAGTACTTC. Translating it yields CASSAGGLADQETQYF.

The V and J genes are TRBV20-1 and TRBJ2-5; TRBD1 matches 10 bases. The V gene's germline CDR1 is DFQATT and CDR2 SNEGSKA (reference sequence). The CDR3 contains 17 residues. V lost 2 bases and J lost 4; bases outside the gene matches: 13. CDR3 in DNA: TGCAGTGCTAGATCCGGGACAGGGGCCAAGGCGCGAGAGACCCAGTACTTC. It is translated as CSARSGTGAKARETQYF.

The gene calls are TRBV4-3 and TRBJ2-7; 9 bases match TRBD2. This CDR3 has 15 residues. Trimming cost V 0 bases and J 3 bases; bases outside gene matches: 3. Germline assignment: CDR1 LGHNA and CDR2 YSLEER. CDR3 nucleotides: TGCGCCAGCAGCCAAGACCTAGCGGGGAGCTACGAGCAGTACGTC. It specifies CASSQDLAGSYEQYV.